These 14 T cell receptor beta chains were sequenced from one sample in a study of Ad26.COV2.S vaccination and SARS-CoV-2 variants. Produced via immunoSEQ multiplex PCR; TCRdb's table is partial and in-frame only. This sample has 300,000 to 450,000 clones, with about 90% found just once. Source: peripheral blood, taken after recovery from COVID-19. These receptors all stem from a human donor who had recovered from COVID-19.

The chain recombines TRBV11-2 with TRBJ2-7; 8 bases match TRBD2. CDR1 and CDR2 (germline): SGHAT, FQNNGV. The CDR3 runs 16 residues. The trim removed 4 bases at V and 0 bases at J, leaving 8 bases unmatched. This CDR3 is CASSSLRGGSSYEQYF. In DNA, the CDR3 is TGTGCCAGCAGCTCCCTCCGGGGGGGCAGCTCCTACGAGCAGTACTTC.

The chain carries TRBV3-1 (or the pseudogene TRBV3-2) and TRBJ2-3; 8 bases are shared with TRBD1. Germline-derived CDR1 and CDR2 are LGHDT and YNNKEL (reference sequence). CDR3 length equals 16 residues. V shed 1 base, J shed 4 bases, and the junction held 7 bases outside the gene matches. The CDR3 bases are TGTGCCAGCAGCCAAGGTACAGGGGGTGTCGCAGATACGCAGTATTTT. Translating it yields CASSQGTGGVADTQYF.

The rearrangement links TRBV19 to TRBJ2-2; D possibly corresponds to TRBD2 (5 bases). The V gene lost 9 bases and the J gene lost 4 bases, with 9 bases spanning the gap. CDR1 and CDR2 (germline): LNHDA, SQIVND (reference sequence). The CDR3 covers 12 residues. The CDR3 DNA follows: TGTGCCAGCCTACGGGGCACCGGGGAGCTGTTTTTT. Protein product: CASLRGTGELFF.

The chain combines TRBV27 with TRBJ2-3; TRBD1 might be the D (6 bases). This CDR3 comprises 13 residues. V lost 2 bases, J lost 6 bases, and 9 bases lay in between. CDR1 is MNHEY and CDR2 is SMNVEV in the germline V gene (reference sequence). The CDR3 sequence: CASSLLDRDTQYF. DNA of the CDR3: TGTGCCAGCAGTTTACTTGACAGGGATACGCAGTATTTT.

The chain couples TRBV27 to TRBJ1-6; no definite D call. Germline V gene lookup returns CDR1 MNHEY and CDR2 SMNVEV (reference sequence). V was pared by 4 bases and J by 5 bases, with 9 bases between. This CDR3 comprises 14 residues. CDR3 nucleotide sequence: TGTGCCAGCAGTTATTATACCGATAATTCACCCCTCCACTTT. It encodes CASSYYTDNSPLHF.

The chain couples TRBV9 to TRBJ2-1; 7 nucleotides line up with TRBD2. The CDR3 is 18 amino acids. V was pared by 3 bases and J by 4 bases, with 16 bases of the junction left unmatched. The germline CDR1 and CDR2 sequences are SGDLS and YYNGEE. The CDR3: CASSGPPTVGGVYNEQFF. As DNA, the CDR3 is TGTGCCAGCAGCGGCCCTCCTACGGTGGGGGGGGTATACAATGAGCAGTTCTTC. The whole variable domain, remainder taken from reference TRBV9 and TRBJ2-1, is DSGVTQTPKHLITATGQRVTLRCSPRSGDLSVYWYQQSLDQGLQFLIQYYNGEERAKGNILERFSAQQFPDLHSELNLSSLELGDSALYFCASSGPPTVGGVYNEQFFGPGTRLTVL.

A few counts support this clone. The chain recombines TRBV6-5 with TRBJ1-3; weak D call: TRBD1 (6 bases). V lost 7 bases and J 4 bases, leaving 14 bases between the germline ends. Germline-derived CDR1 and CDR2 are MNHEY and SVGAGI. The CDR3 is 14 residues long. In DNA, the CDR3 is TGTGCCAGCACCTCCGGGACAACCGGAAACACCATATATTTT. It yields the protein CASTSGTTGNTIYF.

In this sample, this clone turned up once. The J gene is TRBJ2-3, the V gene TRBV5-4; the match to TRBD2 covers 8 bases. CDR3 length equals 14 residues. Germline V gives CDR1 SGHNT, CDR2 YYREEE (reference sequence). V was clipped by 5 bases and J by 1 base; unmatched bases: 3. CDR3 bases: TGTGCCAGCAGAAGAGCGGGGGGCACAGATACGCAGTATTTT. Protein product: CASRRAGGTDTQYF.

V is TRBV19 and J is TRBJ1-5; 9 nucleotides match TRBD1. V lost 7 bases, J lost 2 bases, and 6 bases stayed unmatched. CDR1 is LNHDA, CDR2 SQIVND, per germline (reference sequence). This CDR3 has 15 residues. The CDR3 DNA is TGTGCCAGTACCGAGAGGACAGGGGGCAATCAGCCCCAGCATTTT. It encodes CASTERTGGNQPQHF.

This clone showed up just once. The chain recombines TRBV4-1 with TRBJ2-4, with D tentatively TRBD2 (6 bases). Germline lookup yields CDR1 MGHRA and CDR2 YSYEKL. Trimming removed 0 bases at V and 5 bases at J, with 14 bases between. This CDR3 is 16 amino acids long. CDR3 nucleotide sequence: TGCGCCAGCAGCCAAGATCCCGGGAGTAGACAAAACATTCAGTACTTC. This gives the protein CASSQDPGSRQNIQYF.

This clone was counted once. V and J are TRBV6-5 and TRBJ1-1; D remains ambiguous. Germline loops: CDR1 MNHEY, CDR2 SVGAGI. Trimming took off 2 bases at V and 3 bases at J, with 13 bases between the two ends. There are 15 residues in the CDR3. CDR3 residues: CASSYRRVGDTEAFF. The CDR3 coding sequence is TGTGCCAGCAGTTACCGCCGGGTGGGAGACACTGAAGCTTTCTTT.

Regarding this clone: Other DNA sequences from this sample encode an identical CDR3 as well. CDR3 in DNA: TGTGCCAGCAGTGAACCAGGAAACACTGAAGCTTTCTTT. Its translation: CASSEPGNTEAFF. The chain is built from TRBV2 and TRBJ1-1; D is undetermined. The CDR3 consists of 13 residues. Germline assignment: CDR1 SNHLY and CDR2 FYNNEI. The V and J ends lost 2 bases and 2 bases respectively, with 6 bases between them.

Points on this clone: A junction end diverges from the germline sequence, so it may reflect a read error. V gene TRBV7-7 combines with J gene TRBJ2-7; perhaps TRBD2 as D (6 bases). This CDR3 has 14 amino acids. CDR1 and CDR2 (germline): SSHAT, FNYEAQ (reference sequence). The CDR3 nucleotides are TGTGCTAGCAGCTCCGGCCTAACTAGCACCGAGCAGTACTTC. Translated, it gives CASSSGLTSTEQYF. The whole variable domain, remainder taken from reference TRBV7-7 and TRBJ2-7, is GAGVSQSPRYKVTKRGQDVTLRCDPISSHATLYWYQQALGQGPEFLTYFNYEAQPDKSGLPSDRFSAERPEGSISTLTIQRTEQRDSAMYRCASSSGLTSTEQYFGPGTRLTVT.

The chain employs TRBV5-5 and TRBJ1-1, with D uncertain. V dropped 5 bases and J dropped 7 bases, with 12 bases sitting between them. This CDR3 region has 12 residues. The germline V gene encodes CDR1 SGHKS and CDR2 YYEKEE (reference sequence). In DNA, the CDR3 is TGTGCCAGCAGTCTCCCCGGATTTGAAGCTTTCTTT. It specifies CASSLPGFEAFF.